Reported below is one TCR beta chain. Assay used: immunoSEQ multiplex PCR; TCRdb lists only in-frame clones, some missing. The sample lists about 110,000 clones; about 85% were seen once. This sample is drawn from a study of blood T cell repertoires in COVID-19. Study-wide context: PBMCs, B-cell-depleted T cells, or T cells were the source of the cDNA or gDNA that made up the material.

This CDR3 is built from 17 residues. Trimming at V came to 5 bases and at J to 1 base, leaving 6 bases not matched to a gene. From germline, CDR1 is SGHTA and CDR2 FQGTGA. This chain uses TRBV7-3 with TRBJ2-2; 11 nucleotides align to TRBD2. The specimen was peripheral blood. This receptor was identified in a woman aged 70-85 years with acute or convalescent COVID-19. In DNA form, the CDR3 reads TGTGCCAGCAGCCCCAGCGGACTAGCGGGGAACACCGGGGAGCTGTTTTTT. Protein sequence: CASSPSGLAGNTGELFF.